This T cell receptor beta chain came from a study of radiation and T cells in renal cell carcinoma. Overall study: Nephrectomy followed 15 Gy stereotactic body radiation by 4 weeks.

Regarding the study as a whole: Pretreatment tumor biopsies were lacking, so baseline clonotypes are unknown. Top tumor clonotypes rose in blood 2 weeks post-radiation, then contracted.

Time point denoted: blood 2 weeks post-SBRT. The treatment denotes: 15 Gy SBRT to primary tumor, nephrectomy 4 weeks later. The tumor was a clear cell renal cell carcinoma. Sequenced by immunoSEQ multiplex PCR; TCRdb stores in-frame clones only, minus some. The sample contains some 120,000 clones, 85% to 90% of which appear only once. With regard to this clone: Its cognate antigen is unknown.

There are 15 residues in the CDR3. Germline lookup yields CDR1 LGHNA and CDR2 YNFKEQ. Trimming left V 0 bases short and J 4 bases short, with 12 bases between. The chain is built from TRBV4-2 and TRBJ1-2; D is unclear. This sequence originates from a woman in her seventies with renal cell carcinoma. This specimen was blood, taken from a patient whose treatment included radiotherapy and nephrectomy. This CDR3 reads CASSQELGLVYGYTF. Written as DNA, the CDR3 is TGTGCCAGCAGCCAAGAACTAGGGCTAGTCTATGGCTACACCTTC.